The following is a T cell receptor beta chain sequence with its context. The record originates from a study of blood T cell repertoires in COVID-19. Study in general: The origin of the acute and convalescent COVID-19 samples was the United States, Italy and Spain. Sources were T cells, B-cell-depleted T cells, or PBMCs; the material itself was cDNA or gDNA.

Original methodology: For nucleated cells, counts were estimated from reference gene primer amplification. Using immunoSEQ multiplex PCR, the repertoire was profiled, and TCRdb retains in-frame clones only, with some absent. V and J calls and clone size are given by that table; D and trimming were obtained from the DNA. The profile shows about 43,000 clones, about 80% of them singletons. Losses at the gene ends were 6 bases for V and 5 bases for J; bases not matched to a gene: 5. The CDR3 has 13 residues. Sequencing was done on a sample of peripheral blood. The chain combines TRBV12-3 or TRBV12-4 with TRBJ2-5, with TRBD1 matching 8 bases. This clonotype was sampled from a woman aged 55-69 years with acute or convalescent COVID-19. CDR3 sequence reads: CASSRTGRETQYF. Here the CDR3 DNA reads TGTGCCAGCAGCCGGACAGGGAGGGAGACCCAGTACTTC.